This entry lists 11 T cell receptor beta chains sequenced from one sample in a study of immune characterization of retroperitoneal liposarcoma. Via MiXCR, TCRdb re-called the PCR reads, giving one row per CDR3 protein. Here the sample spans more than 10,000 distinct CDR3 sequences, around a quarter being singletons. The sequencing input was tumor tissue. These receptors originate from a male donor with retroperitoneal liposarcoma.

V is TRBV5-3 and J is TRBJ2-4; TRBD2 aligns across 12 bases. TRBV5-3 is filed as an ORF, its function uncertain. V lost 8 bases and J lost 6; bases outside the gene matches: 9. The CDR3 is made up of 15 amino acids. CDR3 amino acids: CASSNPTSGRNIQYF. The DNA of the CDR3 is TGTGCCAGCAGCAACCCGACTAGCGGGAGAAACATTCAGTACTTC.

The CDR3 bases are TGTGCCAGCAGTTTCTTAGGAACGAAGGATCAGCCCCAGCATTTT. This codes for CASSFLGTKDQPQHF. The genes are TRBV27 and TRBJ1-5; D remains unclear. This CDR3 is built from 15 residues. Germline lookup yields CDR1 MNHEY and CDR2 SMNVEV (reference sequence). V lost 3 bases and J lost 5, with 14 bases in between.

This chain joins TRBV27 and TRBJ2-5, with 9 bases that match TRBD2. Germline loops: CDR1 MNHEY, CDR2 SMNVEV (reference sequence). The CDR3 extends over 15 amino acids. J gave up 6 bases and V 5 bases, and 10 bases lay outside the gene matches. CDR3 bases: TGTGCCAGCAGTCCCACTAGCGGGCTGTGGCAGACCCAGTACTTC. Translation: CASSPTSGLWQTQYF.

This clonotype is deemed medium-sized (0.01 to 0.1%). This chain joins TRBV10-2 and TRBJ2-1; D might be TRBD2 (7 bases). The J call may not be correct, given that the DNA end is closer to TRBJ2-7. The CDR3 is 13 amino acids. Germline V gene data show CDR1 as WSHSY and CDR2 as SAAADI. The DNA for the CDR3 is TGCGCCAGCAGTGATCCAGGGCGGGGGCAACAGTACTTC. This gives the protein CASSDPGRGQQYF.

This clonotype has at least ten counts. The chain links TRBV6-1 to TRBJ2-1; D uncertain. CDR1 is MNHNS, CDR2 SASEGT, per germline. V gave up 1 base and J gave up 10 bases, with 14 bases separating them. This CDR3 is built from 14 residues. The CDR3, as DNA: TGTGCCAGCAGTGAAGGGCAGGAGACCCACGAGCAGTTCTTC. Translating gives CASSEGQETHEQFF.

In this sample, this clonotype turned up many times. J is TRBJ2-1 and V is TRBV6-1; 8 bases match TRBD2. Germline trimming cut 5 bases from V and 0 bases from J; bases unmatched to any gene: 3. The CDR3 extends over 15 amino acids. Germline CDR1 is MNHNS and CDR2 is SASEGT. Here the CDR3 reads CASSRGGSSYNEQFF. The CDR3 region has the DNA TGTGCCAGCAGTCGCGGGGGGAGCTCCTACAATGAGCAGTTCTTC.

A few counts support this clonotype. The rearrangement joins TRBV6-1 to TRBJ2-1, with 7 bases that match TRBD1. J lost 7 bases, V lost 3 bases, and 9 bases had no gene match. The CDR3 spans 15 residues. Per the germline V gene, CDR1 is MNHNS and CDR2 is SASEGT. This CDR3 reads CASSEYRDRPNEQFF. In DNA form, the CDR3 reads TGTGCCAGCAGTGAGTACCGGGACAGACCTAATGAGCAGTTCTTC.

This clonotype is labeled as medium-sized (0.01 to 0.1%). The chain links TRBV6-1 to TRBJ1-2, with a possible D match to TRBD1 (6 bases). Germline V gene sequence: CDR1 MNHNS, CDR2 SASEGT. V lost 6 bases to trimming and J lost 7 bases, with 15 bases between them. CDR3 length equals 13 residues. In nucleotides, the CDR3 is TGTGCCAGCAGGCCTGACAGGTTAGGTGGCTACACCTTC. Translating gives CASRPDRLGGYTF.

This clonotype was seen a few times. The chain links TRBV24-1 to TRBJ2-1, with 8 bases fitting TRBD2. The trim removed 0 bases at V and 13 bases at J, leaving 13 bases unmatched. The germline V gene has CDR1 KGHDR and CDR2 SFDVKD. CDR3 size: 16 residues. As DNA, the CDR3 is TGTGCCACCAGTGATTTGCATTTCGGGGGGGAAGAGACCCAGTTCTTC. Amino acid sequence: CATSDLHFGGEETQFF.

This clonotype is termed medium-sized. This sequence joins TRBV12-3 or TRBV12-4 and TRBJ2-7; 11 nucleotides match TRBD2. The CDR3 length is 14 residues. V lost 3 bases to trimming and J lost 5 bases; unmatched junction nucleotides: 3. For the CDR3, the DNA is TGTGCCAGCAGTTTTGGTAGCGGGGGGGACGAGCAGTACTTC. It translates to CASSFGSGGDEQYF.

This chain links TRBV6-8 with TRBJ1-1; D is perhaps TRBD1 (6 bases). The CDR3 loop spans 14 amino acids. Deletions cut 0 bases from V and 12 bases from J, with 17 bases between. Germline values: CDR1 MNHGY, CDR2 SAAAGT. CDR3 loop: CASSYSGERGVTFF. The CDR3 nucleotides are TGTGCCAGCAGTTACTCCGGCGAAAGGGGGGTGACTTTCTTT.